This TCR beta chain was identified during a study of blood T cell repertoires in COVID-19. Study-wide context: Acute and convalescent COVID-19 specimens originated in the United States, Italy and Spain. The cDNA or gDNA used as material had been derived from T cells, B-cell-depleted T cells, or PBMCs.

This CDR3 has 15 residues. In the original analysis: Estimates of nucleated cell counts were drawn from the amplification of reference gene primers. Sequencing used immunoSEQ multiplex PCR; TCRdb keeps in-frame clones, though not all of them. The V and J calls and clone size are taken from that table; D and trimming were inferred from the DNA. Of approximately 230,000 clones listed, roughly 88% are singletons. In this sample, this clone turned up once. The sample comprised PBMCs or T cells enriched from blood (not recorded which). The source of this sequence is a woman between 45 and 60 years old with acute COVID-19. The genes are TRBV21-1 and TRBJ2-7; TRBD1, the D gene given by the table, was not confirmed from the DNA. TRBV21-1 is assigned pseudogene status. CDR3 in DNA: TGTGCCACCTCGAGTGCAGGACAGGGCGTCCACGAGCAGTACTTC. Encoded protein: CATSSAGQGVHEQYF.